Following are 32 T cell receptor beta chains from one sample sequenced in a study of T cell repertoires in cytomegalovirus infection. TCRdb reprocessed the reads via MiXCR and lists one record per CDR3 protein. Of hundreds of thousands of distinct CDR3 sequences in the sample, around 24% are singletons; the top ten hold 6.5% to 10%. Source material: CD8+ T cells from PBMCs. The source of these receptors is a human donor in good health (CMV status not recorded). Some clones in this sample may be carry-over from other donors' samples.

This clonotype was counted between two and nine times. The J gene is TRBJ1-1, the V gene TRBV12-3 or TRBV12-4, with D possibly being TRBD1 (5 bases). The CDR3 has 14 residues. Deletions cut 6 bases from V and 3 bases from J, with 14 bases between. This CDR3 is CASRPGTVYTEAFF. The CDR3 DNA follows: TGTGCCAGCAGACCTGGGACCGTTTACACTGAAGCTTTCTTT.

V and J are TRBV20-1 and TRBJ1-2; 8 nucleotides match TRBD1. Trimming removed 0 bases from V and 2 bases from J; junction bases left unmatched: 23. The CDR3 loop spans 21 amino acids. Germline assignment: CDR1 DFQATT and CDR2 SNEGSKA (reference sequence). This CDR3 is CSARDHGPVGQGAAKNYGYTF. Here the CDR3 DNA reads TGCAGTGCTAGAGACCACGGCCCTGTTGGACAGGGAGCCGCTAAGAACTATGGCTACACCTTC.

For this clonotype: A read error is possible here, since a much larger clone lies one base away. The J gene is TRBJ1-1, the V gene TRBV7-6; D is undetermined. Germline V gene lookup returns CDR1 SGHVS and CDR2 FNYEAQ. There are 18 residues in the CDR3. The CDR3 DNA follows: TGTGTCAGCAGCTTAGCGCAGAATACAGAGACCCCGAACACTGAAGCTTTCTTT. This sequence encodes CVSSLAQNTETPNTEAFF.

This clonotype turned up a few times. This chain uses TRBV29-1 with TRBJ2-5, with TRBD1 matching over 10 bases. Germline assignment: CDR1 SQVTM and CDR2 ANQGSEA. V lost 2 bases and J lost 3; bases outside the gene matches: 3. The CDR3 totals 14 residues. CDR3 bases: TGCAGCGTTGAACCCGGGACAGGGGAAGAGACCCAGTACTTC. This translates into CSVEPGTGEETQYF.

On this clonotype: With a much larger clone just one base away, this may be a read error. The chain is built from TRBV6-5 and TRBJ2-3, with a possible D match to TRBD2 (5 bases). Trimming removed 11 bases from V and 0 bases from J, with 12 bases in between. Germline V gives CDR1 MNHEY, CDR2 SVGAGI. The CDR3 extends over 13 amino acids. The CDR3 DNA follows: TGTGCCTCCCAAAGGGAGAGCACAGATACGCAGTATTTT. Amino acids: CASQRESTDTQYF.

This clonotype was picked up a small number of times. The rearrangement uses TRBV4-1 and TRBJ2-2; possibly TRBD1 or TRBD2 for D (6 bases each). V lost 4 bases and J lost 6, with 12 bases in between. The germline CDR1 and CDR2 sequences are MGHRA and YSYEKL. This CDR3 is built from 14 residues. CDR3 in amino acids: CASSRGTFAGELFF. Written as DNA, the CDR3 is TGCGCCAGCAGCCGCGGGACATTCGCCGGGGAGCTGTTTTTT.

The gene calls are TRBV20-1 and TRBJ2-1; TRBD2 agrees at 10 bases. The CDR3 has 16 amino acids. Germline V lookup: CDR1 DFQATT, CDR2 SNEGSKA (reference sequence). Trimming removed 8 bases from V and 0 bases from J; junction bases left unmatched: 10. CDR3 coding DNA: TGCAGTACAACTAGCGGGGAGGCGAGCTCCTACAATGAGCAGTTCTTC. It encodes CSTTSGEASSYNEQFF.

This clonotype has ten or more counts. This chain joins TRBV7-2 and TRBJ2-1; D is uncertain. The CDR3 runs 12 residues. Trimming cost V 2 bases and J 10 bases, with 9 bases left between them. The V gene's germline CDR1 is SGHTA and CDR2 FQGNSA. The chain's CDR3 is CASSLLAREQFF. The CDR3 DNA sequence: TGTGCCAGCAGCTTATTGGCACGAGAGCAGTTCTTC.

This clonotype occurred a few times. The CDR3 region has the DNA TGTGCCAGCAGCTTAGGGGGACAGGAGACCCTACCCTTCTACTCGAACACCGGGGAGCTGTTTTTT. Its protein is CASSLGGQETLPFYSNTGELFF. The chain joins TRBV7-2 to TRBJ2-2, with TRBD1 matching over 8 bases. Germline V CDR1 and CDR2: SGHTA, FQGNSA. This CDR3 contains 22 residues. V trimming: 1 base; J trimming: 0 bases; junction bases outside the gene matches: 19.

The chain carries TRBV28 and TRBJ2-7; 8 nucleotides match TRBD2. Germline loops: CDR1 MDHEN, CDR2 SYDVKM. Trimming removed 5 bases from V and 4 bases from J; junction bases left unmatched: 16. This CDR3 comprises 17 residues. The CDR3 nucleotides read TGTGCCAGCAGTGCCCCCCTGGGACTAGTGGGGGATTACGAGCAGTACGTC. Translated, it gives CASSAPLGLVGDYEQYV.

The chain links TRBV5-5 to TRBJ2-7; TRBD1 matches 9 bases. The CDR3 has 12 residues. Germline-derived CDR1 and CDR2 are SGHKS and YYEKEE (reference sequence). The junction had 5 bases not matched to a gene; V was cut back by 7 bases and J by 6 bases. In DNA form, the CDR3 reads TGTGCCAGCCGAACAGGGGGCGGCGAGCAGTACGTC. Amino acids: CASRTGGGEQYV.

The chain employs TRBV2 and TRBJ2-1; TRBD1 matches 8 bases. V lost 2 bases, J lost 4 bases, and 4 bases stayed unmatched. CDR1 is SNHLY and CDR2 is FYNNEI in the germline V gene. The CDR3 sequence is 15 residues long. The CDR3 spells CASSETGGLYNEQFF. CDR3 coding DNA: TGTGCCAGCAGTGAAACAGGGGGTCTTTACAATGAGCAGTTCTTC.

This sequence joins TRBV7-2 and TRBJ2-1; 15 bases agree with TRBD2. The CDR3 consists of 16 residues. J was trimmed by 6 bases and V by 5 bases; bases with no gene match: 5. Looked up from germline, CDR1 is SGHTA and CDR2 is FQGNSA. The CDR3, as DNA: TGTGCCAGCAGCCGGACTAGCGGGGGGGCGATCAATGAGCAGTTCTTC. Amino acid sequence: CASSRTSGGAINEQFF.

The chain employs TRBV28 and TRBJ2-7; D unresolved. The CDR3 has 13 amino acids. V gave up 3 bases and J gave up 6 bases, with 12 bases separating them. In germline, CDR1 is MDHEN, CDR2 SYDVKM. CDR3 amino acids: CASSFGVIGEQYV. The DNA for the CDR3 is TGTGCCAGCAGTTTTGGGGTGATAGGCGAGCAGTACGTC.

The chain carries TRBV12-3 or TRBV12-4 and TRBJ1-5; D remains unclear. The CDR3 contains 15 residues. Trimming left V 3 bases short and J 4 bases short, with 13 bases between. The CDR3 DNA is TGTGCCAGCAGTTTTGGTGTAGTCCAGAATCAGCCCCAGCATTTT. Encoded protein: CASSFGVVQNQPQHF.

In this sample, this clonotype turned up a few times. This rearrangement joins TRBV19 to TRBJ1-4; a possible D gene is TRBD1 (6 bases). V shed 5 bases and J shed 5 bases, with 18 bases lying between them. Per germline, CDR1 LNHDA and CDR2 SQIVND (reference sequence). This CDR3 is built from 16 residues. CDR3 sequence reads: CASSPWTVLPNEKLFF. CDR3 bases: TGTGCCAGTAGTCCCTGGACAGTACTCCCGAATGAAAAACTGTTTTTT. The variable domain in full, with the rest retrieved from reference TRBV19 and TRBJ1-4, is DGGITQSPKYLFRKEGQNVTLSCEQNLNHDAMYWYRQDPGQGLRLIYYSQIVNDFQKGDIAEGYSVSREKKESFPLTVTSAQKNPTAFYLCASSPWTVLPNEKLFFGSGTQLSVL.

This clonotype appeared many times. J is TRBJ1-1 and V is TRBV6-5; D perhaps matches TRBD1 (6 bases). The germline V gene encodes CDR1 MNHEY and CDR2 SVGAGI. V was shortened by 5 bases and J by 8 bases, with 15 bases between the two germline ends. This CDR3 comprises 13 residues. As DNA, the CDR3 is TGTGCCAGCAGTCCTTCTACAGGGTACGAAGCTTTCTTT. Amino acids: CASSPSTGYEAFF.

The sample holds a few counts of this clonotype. Here the CDR3 reads CSALVKRTGSSGNTIYF. CDR3 coding DNA: TGCAGCGCCTTGGTGAAGAGGACAGGGAGCTCTGGAAACACCATATATTTT. This chain joins TRBV29-1 and TRBJ1-3, with 8 bases identical to TRBD1. Germline loops: CDR1 SQVTM, CDR2 ANQGSEA. There are 17 residues in the CDR3. Trimming at V came to 7 bases and at J to 0 bases, leaving 14 bases not matched to a gene.

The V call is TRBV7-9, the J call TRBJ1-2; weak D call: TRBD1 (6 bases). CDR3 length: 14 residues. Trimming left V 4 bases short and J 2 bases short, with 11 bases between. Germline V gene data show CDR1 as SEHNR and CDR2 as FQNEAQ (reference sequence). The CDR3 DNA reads TGTGCCAGCAGCTATGGACAGAGCAACTATGGCTACACCTTC. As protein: CASSYGQSNYGYTF.

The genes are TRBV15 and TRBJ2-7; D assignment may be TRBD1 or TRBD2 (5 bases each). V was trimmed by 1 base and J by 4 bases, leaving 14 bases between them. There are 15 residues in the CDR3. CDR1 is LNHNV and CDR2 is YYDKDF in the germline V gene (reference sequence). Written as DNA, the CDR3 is TGTGCCACCAGCAGAGCCGGGACCCTCCCTTACGAGCAGTACGTC. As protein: CATSRAGTLPYEQYV.

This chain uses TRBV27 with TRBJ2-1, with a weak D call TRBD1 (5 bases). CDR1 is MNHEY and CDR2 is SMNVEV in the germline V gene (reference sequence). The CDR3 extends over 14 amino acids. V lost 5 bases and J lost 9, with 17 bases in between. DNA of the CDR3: TGTGCCAGCAGTCCGGGTTTGGTCACAGGTGAGCAGTTCTTC. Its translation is CASSPGLVTGEQFF.

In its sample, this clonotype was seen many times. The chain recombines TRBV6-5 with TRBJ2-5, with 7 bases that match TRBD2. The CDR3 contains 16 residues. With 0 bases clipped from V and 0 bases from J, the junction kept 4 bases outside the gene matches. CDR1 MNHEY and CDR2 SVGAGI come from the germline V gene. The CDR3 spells CASSYSLGGNQETQYF. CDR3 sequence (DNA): TGTGCCAGCAGTTACTCGCTGGGGGGGAACCAAGAGACCCAGTACTTC.

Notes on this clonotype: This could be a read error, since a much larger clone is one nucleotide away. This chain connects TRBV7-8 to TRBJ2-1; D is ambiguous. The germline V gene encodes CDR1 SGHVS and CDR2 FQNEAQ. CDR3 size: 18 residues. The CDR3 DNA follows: TGTGCCAGCAGCTCCCTCCTTTACACCCCGTCCCACTACAATGAGCAGTCCTTC. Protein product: CASSSLLYTPSHYNEQSF.

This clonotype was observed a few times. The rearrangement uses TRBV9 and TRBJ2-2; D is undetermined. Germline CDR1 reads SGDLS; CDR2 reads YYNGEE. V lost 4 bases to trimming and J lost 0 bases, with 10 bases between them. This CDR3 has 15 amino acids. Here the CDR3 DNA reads TGTGCCAGCAGCCCCCGGCCCCCGAACACCGGGGAGCTGTTTTTT. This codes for CASSPRPPNTGELFF.

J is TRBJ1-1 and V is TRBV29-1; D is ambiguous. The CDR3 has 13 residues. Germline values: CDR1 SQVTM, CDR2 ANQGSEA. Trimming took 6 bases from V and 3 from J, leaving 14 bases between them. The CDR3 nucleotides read TGCAGCGTAATTGGGCTGTGGGACACTGAAGCTTTCTTT. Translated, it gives CSVIGLWDTEAFF.

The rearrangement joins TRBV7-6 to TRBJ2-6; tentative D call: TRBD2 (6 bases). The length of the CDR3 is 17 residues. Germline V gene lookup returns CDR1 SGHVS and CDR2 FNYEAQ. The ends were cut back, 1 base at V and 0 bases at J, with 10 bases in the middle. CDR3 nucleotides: TGTGCCAGCAGCTTAGGGTGGCGGGGCTCTGGGGCCAACGTCCTGACTTTC. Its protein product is CASSLGWRGSGANVLTF.

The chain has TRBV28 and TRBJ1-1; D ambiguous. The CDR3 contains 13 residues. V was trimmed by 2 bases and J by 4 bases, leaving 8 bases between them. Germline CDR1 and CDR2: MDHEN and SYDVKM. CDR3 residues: CASSLAASTEAFF. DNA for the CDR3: TGTGCCAGCAGTTTAGCGGCCTCCACTGAAGCTTTCTTT.

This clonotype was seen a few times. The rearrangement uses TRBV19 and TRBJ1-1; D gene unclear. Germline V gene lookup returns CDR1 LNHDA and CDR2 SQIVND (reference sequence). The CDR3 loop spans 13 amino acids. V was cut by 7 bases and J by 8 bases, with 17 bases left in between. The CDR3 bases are TGTGCCAGTATCAGACACAGCTCCAGGGAAGCTTTCTTT. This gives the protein CASIRHSSREAFF.

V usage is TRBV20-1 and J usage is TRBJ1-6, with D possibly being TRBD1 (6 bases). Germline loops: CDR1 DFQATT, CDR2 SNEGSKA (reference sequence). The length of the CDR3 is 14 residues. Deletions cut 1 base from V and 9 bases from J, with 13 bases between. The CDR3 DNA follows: TGCAGTGCTAGAGGGGTGGGGGCAGTTTCACCCCTCCACTTT. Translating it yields CSARGVGAVSPLHF.

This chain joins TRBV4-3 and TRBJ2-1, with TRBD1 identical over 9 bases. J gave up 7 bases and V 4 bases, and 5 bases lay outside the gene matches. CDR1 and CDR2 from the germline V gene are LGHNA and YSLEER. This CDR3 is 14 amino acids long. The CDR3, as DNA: TGCGCCAGCAGCCGCCGGGACAGGGATAATGAGCAGTTCTTC. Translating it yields CASSRRDRDNEQFF.

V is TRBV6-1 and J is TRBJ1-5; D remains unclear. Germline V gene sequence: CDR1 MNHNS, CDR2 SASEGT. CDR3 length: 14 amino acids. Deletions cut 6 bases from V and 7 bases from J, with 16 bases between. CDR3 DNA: TGTGCCAGCAGGGACCGGGCCCACGGCCAGCCCCAGCATTTT. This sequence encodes CASRDRAHGQPQHF.

The CDR3 DNA reads TGTGCCAGCAGCGTATGGGGTAGGGGCACAGATACGCAGTATTTT. It codes for CASSVWGRGTDTQYF. The chain has TRBV9 and TRBJ2-3; the D is unclear. V was cut by 1 base and J by 1 base, with 10 bases left in between. The CDR3 covers 15 residues. Looked up from germline, CDR1 is SGDLS and CDR2 is YYNGEE.